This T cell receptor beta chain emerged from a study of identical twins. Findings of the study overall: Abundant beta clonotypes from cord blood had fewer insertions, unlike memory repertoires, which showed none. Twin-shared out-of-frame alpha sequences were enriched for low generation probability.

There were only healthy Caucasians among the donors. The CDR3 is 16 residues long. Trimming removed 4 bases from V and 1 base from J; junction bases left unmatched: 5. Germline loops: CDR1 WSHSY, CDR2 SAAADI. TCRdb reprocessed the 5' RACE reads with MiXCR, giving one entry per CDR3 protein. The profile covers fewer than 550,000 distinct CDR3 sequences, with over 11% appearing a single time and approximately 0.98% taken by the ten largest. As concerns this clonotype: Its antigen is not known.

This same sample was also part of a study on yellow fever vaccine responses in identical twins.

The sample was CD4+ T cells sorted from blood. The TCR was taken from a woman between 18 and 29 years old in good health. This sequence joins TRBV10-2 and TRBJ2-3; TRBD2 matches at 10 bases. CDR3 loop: CASSVLAGGGTDTQYF. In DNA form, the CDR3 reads TGCGCCAGCAGTGTCTTAGCGGGGGGTGGCACAGATACGCAGTATTTT.